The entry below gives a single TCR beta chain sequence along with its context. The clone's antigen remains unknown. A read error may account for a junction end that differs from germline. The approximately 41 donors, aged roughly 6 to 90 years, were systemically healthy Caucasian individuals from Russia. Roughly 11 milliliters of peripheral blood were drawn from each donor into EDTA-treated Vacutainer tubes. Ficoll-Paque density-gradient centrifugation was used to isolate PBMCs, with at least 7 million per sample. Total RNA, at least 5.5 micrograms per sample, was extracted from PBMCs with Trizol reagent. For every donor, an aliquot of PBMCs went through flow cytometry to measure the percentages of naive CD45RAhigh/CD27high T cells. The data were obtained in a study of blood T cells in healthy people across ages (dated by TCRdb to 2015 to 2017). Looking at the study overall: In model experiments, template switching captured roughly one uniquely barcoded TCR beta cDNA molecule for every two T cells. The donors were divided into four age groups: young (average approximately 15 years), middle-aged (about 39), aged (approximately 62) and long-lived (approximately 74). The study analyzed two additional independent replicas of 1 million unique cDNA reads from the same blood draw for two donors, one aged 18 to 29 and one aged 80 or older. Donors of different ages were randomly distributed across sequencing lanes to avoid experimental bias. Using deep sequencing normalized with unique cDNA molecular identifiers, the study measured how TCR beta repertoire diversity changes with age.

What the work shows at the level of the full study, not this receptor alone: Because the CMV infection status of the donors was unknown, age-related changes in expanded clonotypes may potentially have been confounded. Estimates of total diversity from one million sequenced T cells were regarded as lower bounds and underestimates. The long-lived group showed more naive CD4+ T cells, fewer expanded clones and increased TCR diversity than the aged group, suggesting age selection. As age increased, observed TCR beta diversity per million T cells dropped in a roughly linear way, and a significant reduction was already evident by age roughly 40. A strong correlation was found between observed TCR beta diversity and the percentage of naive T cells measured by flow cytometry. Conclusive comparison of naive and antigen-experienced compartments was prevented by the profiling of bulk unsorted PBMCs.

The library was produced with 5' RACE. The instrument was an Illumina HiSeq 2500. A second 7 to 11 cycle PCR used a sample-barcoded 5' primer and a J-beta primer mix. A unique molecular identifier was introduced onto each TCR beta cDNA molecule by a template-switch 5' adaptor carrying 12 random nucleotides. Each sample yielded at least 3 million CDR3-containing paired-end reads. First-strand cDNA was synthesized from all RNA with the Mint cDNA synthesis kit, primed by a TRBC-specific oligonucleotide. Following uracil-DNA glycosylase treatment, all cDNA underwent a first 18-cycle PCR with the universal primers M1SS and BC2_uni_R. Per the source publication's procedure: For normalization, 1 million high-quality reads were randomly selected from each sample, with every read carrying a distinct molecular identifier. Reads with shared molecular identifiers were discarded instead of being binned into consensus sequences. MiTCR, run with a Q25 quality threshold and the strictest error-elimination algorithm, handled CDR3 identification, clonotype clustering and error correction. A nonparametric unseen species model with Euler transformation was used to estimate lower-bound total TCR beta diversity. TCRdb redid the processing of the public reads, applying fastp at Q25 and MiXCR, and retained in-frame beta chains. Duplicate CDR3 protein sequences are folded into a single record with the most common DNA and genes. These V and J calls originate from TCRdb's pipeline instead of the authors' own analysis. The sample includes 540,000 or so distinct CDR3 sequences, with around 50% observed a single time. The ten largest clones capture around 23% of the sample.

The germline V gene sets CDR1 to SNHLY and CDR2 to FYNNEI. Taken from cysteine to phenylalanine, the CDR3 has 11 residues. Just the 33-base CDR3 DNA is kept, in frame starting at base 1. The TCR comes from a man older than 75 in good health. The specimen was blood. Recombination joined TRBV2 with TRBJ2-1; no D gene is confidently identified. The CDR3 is CVSRPGIKQFF. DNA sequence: TGTGTCAGCCGACCGGGCATAAAGCAGTTCTTC.